This T cell receptor beta chain was recovered during a study of T cell responses to AZD1222 COVID-19 vaccine. Study-level results: AZD1222 recipients seropositive at baseline numbered only 5 to 7. Clonal diversity was possibly underestimated, and the donors were mostly white British, with more females. Breadth and depth of Spike-specific TCRs rose after two AZD1222 doses. Across the whole spike, CD4 TCRs peaked at regions 160-218 and 743-854.

Per the germline V gene, CDR1 is SGHVS and CDR2 is FQNEAQ. V was shortened by 1 base and J by 5 bases, with 12 bases between the two germline ends. There are 14 residues in the CDR3. Repertoires were generated with immunoSEQ multiplex PCR, while TCRdb's copy carries only in-frame clones and drops some. The sample has 80,000 or so clones, around 80% seen once. This clone was counted a few times. Its antigen remains unknown. The chain carries TRBV7-8 and TRBJ2-7, with unresolved D. The specimen comprised peripheral blood, sampled 28 days after the second dose of the MenACWY control vaccine. The clonotype originates from an adult who received the MenACWY meningococcal vaccine as a control. Here the CDR3 DNA reads TGTGCCAGCAGCTTAGACGGAGCTCTGGACGAGCAGTACTTC. Amino acid sequence: CASSLDGALDEQYF.